Presented here are 32 T cell receptor beta chains from one specimen sequenced in a study of cytomegalovirus exposure and HLA in healthy donors. PCR amplification relied on 60 Vbeta primers (plus 13 Jbeta primers). Only in-frame clones appear in the TCRdb table, and some are missing; sequencing was by immunoSEQ multiplex PCR. Of roughly 190,000 clones detected, more than 75% appear once; the ten largest clones hold approximately 1.7%. Sequenced: PBMCs. These receptors all come from a woman in her late teens or twenties in good health and CMV-seronegative.

Here the CDR3 reads CASSSLAPYEQYF. DNA for the CDR3: TGTGCCAGCAGTTCACTAGCGCCCTACGAGCAGTACTTC. The chain recombines TRBV6-5 with TRBJ2-7; 7 bases agree with TRBD2. CDR3 size: 13 residues. The V gene's germline CDR1 is MNHEY and CDR2 SVGAGI. V lost 4 bases to trimming and J lost 2 bases; unmatched junction nucleotides: 2.

V and J are TRBV19 and TRBJ2-7; TRBD1 matches at 7 bases. CDR3 length: 14 residues. Looked up from germline, CDR1 is LNHDA and CDR2 is SQIVND (reference sequence). V shed 1 base, J shed 2 bases, and the junction held 2 bases outside the gene matches. The CDR3 DNA is TGTGCCAGTAGTATAGTTCAGGGGGCCTACGAGCAGTACTTC. This encodes CASSIVQGAYEQYF.

The rearrangement joins TRBV18 to TRBJ1-4, with TRBD1 identical over 9 bases. The V gene end was trimmed by 8 bases and the J gene end by 3 bases; junction bases not matched to a gene: 7. The CDR3 runs to 15 residues. In germline, CDR1 is KGHSH, CDR2 LQKENI. As DNA, the CDR3 is TGTGCCAGCACCCACAGGGGGCAAGCTAATGAAAAACTGTTTTTT. This encodes CASTHRGQANEKLFF. The full variable domain, in which reference TRBV18 and TRBJ1-4 provide the parts outside the CDR3, is NAGVMQNPRHLVRRRGQEARLRCSPMKGHSHVYWYRQLPEEGLKFMVYLQKENIIDESGMPKERFSAEFPKEGPSILRIQQVVRGDSAAYFCASTHRGQANEKLFFGSGTQLSVL.

V usage is TRBV6-1 and J usage is TRBJ1-2; D remains ambiguous. CDR3 length: 14 residues. In germline, CDR1 is MNHNS, CDR2 SASEGT. V dropped 1 base and J dropped 5 bases, with 11 bases sitting between them. In DNA, the CDR3 is TGTGCCAGCAGTGAAGACCCTAAAGCTTATGGCTACACCTTC. Protein sequence: CASSEDPKAYGYTF.

The V gene is TRBV19, the J gene TRBJ1-2; 12 positions agree with TRBD1. Germline CDR1 is LNHDA and CDR2 is SQIVND (reference sequence). V was clipped by 8 bases and J by 8 bases; unmatched bases: 12. CDR3 length: 15 residues. Here the CDR3 DNA reads TGTGCCAGTCGAACCGGGACAGGGGGCGCGAAAGGCTACACCTTC. This sequence encodes CASRTGTGGAKGYTF.

The chain couples TRBV2 to TRBJ1-1; 9 positions agree with TRBD1. With V trimmed by 4 bases and J by 8 bases, 8 bases remained unmatched. The germline V gene has CDR1 SNHLY and CDR2 FYNNEI. There are 14 residues in the CDR3. DNA of the CDR3: TGTGCCAGCAGTGCCGGGACAGGGATTCGGGAAGCTTTCTTT. This gives the protein CASSAGTGIREAFF.

The V gene is TRBV19, the J gene TRBJ1-2; the match to TRBD1 covers 7 bases. The length of the CDR3 is 15 residues. Germline V gene data show CDR1 as LNHDA and CDR2 as SQIVND (reference sequence). V lost 6 bases to trimming and J lost 4 bases; unmatched junction nucleotides: 11. The DNA for the CDR3 is TGTGCCAGTAGGCTGACAGGGCGTAGGGGCTATGGCTACACCTTC. Translation gives CASRLTGRRGYGYTF.

The gene calls are TRBV27 and TRBJ2-7, with D maybe TRBD2 (5 bases). This CDR3 is built from 14 residues. Germline CDR1 is MNHEY and CDR2 is SMNVEV (reference sequence). Trimming stripped 5 bases from V and 0 bases from J, with 11 bases between. In DNA form, the CDR3 reads TGTGCCAGCAGTGCCCGACTAATCTCCTACGAGCAGTACTTC. It specifies CASSARLISYEQYF.

This clone was seen just once. The CDR3 nucleotides read TGTGCCAGCAGCTTAGGCGGGGGGTACAATGAGCAGTTCTTC. It yields the protein CASSLGGGYNEQFF. The V and J genes are TRBV11-3 and TRBJ2-1; 8 bases are a match to TRBD2. This CDR3 contains 14 residues. The V and J ends lost 1 base and 4 bases, in that order; junction bases with no gene match: 0. The germline V gene encodes CDR1 SGHNT and CDR2 YENEEA.

This chain joins TRBV9 and TRBJ2-5; 8 nucleotides line up with TRBD2. Germline-derived CDR1 and CDR2 are SGDLS and YYNGEE. The CDR3 extends over 14 amino acids. With 2 bases clipped from V and 4 bases from J, the junction kept 4 bases outside the gene matches. CDR3 amino acids: CASSVGLASETQYF. DNA of the CDR3: TGTGCCAGCAGCGTTGGACTAGCCTCAGAGACCCAGTACTTC.

The chain is built from TRBV6-5 and TRBJ2-7; the D gene is possibly TRBD1 (6 bases). The CDR3 covers 15 residues. V shed 6 bases and J shed 3 bases, with 18 bases lying between them. Germline lookup yields CDR1 MNHEY and CDR2 SVGAGI. The CDR3 protein is CASRSGAPGLYEQYF. The DNA of the CDR3 is TGTGCCAGCAGATCAGGGGCACCCGGACTCTACGAGCAGTACTTC.

This clone appeared a few times. This chain connects TRBV5-1 to TRBJ2-5, with D possibly matching TRBD2 (5 bases). The V end was cut by 4 bases, the J end by 2 bases, with 15 bases between. The CDR3 totals 15 residues. CDR1 is SGHRS, CDR2 YFSETQ, per germline. The CDR3: CASSTDGLGQETQYF. The CDR3 coding sequence is TGCGCCAGCAGCACCGACGGACTTGGACAAGAGACCCAGTACTTC. Full variable domain (outside the CDR3, taken from reference TRBV5-1 and TRBJ2-5): KAGVTQTPRYLIKTRGQQVTLSCSPISGHRSVSWYQQTPGQGLQFLFEYFSETQRNKGNFPGRFSGRQFSNSRSEMNVSTLELGDSALYLCASSTDGLGQETQYFGPGTRLLVL.

A note on this clone: A junction end diverges from the germline sequence, so it may reflect a read error. CDR3 bases: TGTGCCAGCAGCTTGCGGGACAGGGAAACCGGGGAGCTGCTTTTT. Its protein product is CASSLRDRETGELLF. The rearrangement joins TRBV11-2 to TRBJ2-2; 9 positions agree with TRBD1. There are 15 residues in the CDR3. The V gene's germline CDR1 is SGHAT and CDR2 FQNNGV.

The chain is built from TRBV2 and TRBJ1-4; TRBD1 might be the D (6 bases). CDR3 length: 15 amino acids. Germline V gene lookup returns CDR1 SNHLY and CDR2 FYNNEI. Trimming pared 5 bases from V and 3 bases from J, leaving 13 bases between. The DNA of the CDR3 is TGTGCCAGCAGTCTTTCAGGGGTGGCTAATGAAAAACTGTTTTTT. Translation: CASSLSGVANEKLFF.

The chain has TRBV14 and TRBJ2-1, with 12 positions matching TRBD2. This CDR3 has 16 amino acids. V was pared by 5 bases and J by 9 bases, with 11 bases of the junction left unmatched. Looked up from germline, CDR1 is SGHDN and CDR2 is FVKESK. CDR3 amino acids: CASSFTLAGGLGEQFF. In nucleotides, the CDR3 is TGTGCCAGCAGCTTCACACTAGCGGGGGGCCTCGGTGAGCAGTTCTTC.

DNA of the CDR3: TGTGCCAGCAGTTTTGAGTCCAATCAGCCCCAGCATTTT. It encodes CASSFESNQPQHF. V usage is TRBV28 and J usage is TRBJ1-5; D is unresolved. This CDR3 region has 13 residues. Trimming pared 3 bases from V and 3 bases from J, leaving 6 bases between. CDR1 and CDR2 (germline): MDHEN, SYDVKM.

CDR3 DNA sequence: TGCGCCAGCAGCCAGTTACAGGGTAGTAATTCACCCCTCCACTTT. Encoded protein: CASSQLQGSNSPLHF. The chain carries TRBV4-1 and TRBJ1-6; TRBD1 might be the D (6 bases). From germline, CDR1 is MGHRA and CDR2 YSYEKL. Between the trimmed V and J ends, which lost 3 bases and 6 bases, there was a span of 12 bases. The length of the CDR3 is 15 residues.

The gene calls are TRBV9 and TRBJ2-3, with D hard to call. Looked up from germline, CDR1 is SGDLS and CDR2 is YYNGEE. The CDR3 has 15 amino acids. Trimming removed 0 bases at V and 5 bases at J, with 13 bases between. The CDR3: CASSVVDTLEDTQYF. In nucleotides, the CDR3 is TGTGCCAGCAGCGTAGTAGACACCCTCGAAGATACGCAGTATTTT.

The chain recombines TRBV5-6 with TRBJ1-4; a weak D match, TRBD1 (5 bases). The CDR3 extends over 15 amino acids. Trimming stripped 0 bases from V and 7 bases from J, with 13 bases between. Germline V CDR1 and CDR2: SGHDT, YYEEEE. The CDR3 nucleotides are TGTGCCAGCAGCTTGGGGCAGGGTCGGACTGAAAAACTGTTTTTT. Amino acids: CASSLGQGRTEKLFF.

V gene TRBV2 combines with J gene TRBJ2-2; 10 nucleotides match TRBD1. CDR3 length: 14 residues. Germline V gene data show CDR1 as SNHLY and CDR2 as FYNNEI. V gave up 5 bases and J gave up 6 bases; unmatched junction bases: 3. DNA for the CDR3: TGTGCCAGCAGTCGACAGGGGGCCGCCGGGGAGCTGTTTTTT. Translation gives CASSRQGAAGELFF.

The chain couples TRBV7-9 to TRBJ2-5; D uncertain. The CDR3 runs to 14 residues. V lost 1 base and J lost 2, with 8 bases in between. The V gene's germline CDR1 is SEHNR and CDR2 FQNEAQ (reference sequence). CDR3 residues: CASSLEDLQETQYF. In nucleotides, the CDR3 is TGTGCCAGCAGCTTAGAAGACTTACAAGAGACCCAGTACTTC.

This chain joins TRBV11-3 and TRBJ2-7; 10 bases align to TRBD1. CDR3 size: 15 residues. The V segment lost 0 bases and the J segment 5 bases; nucleotides outside the gene matches: 4. Looked up from germline, CDR1 is SGHNT and CDR2 is YENEEA. CDR3 amino acids: CASSLDGTGVNEQYF. Here the CDR3 DNA reads TGTGCCAGCAGCTTAGATGGGACAGGGGTCAACGAGCAGTACTTC.

The rearrangement joins TRBV5-5 to TRBJ2-1; 7 nucleotides align to TRBD2. This CDR3 comprises 13 residues. The junction had 9 bases not matched to a gene; V was cut back by 3 bases and J by 12 bases. Germline V gene lookup returns CDR1 SGHKS and CDR2 YYEKEE (reference sequence). In DNA, the CDR3 is TGTGCCAGCAGCTCTGGGACTACCCTTGGGCAGTTCTTC. Protein sequence: CASSSGTTLGQFF.

This clone showed up just a few times. The J gene is TRBJ1-2, the V gene TRBV5-8; 7 bases agree with TRBD1. The CDR3 totals 16 residues. The germline V gene encodes CDR1 SGHTS and CDR2 YDEGEE. V was pared by 4 bases and J by 2 bases, with 11 bases of the junction left unmatched. CDR3 sequence: CASSPYRQGGNYGYTF. In DNA form, the CDR3 reads TGTGCCAGCAGCCCCTATAGACAGGGAGGAAACTATGGCTACACCTTC.

The chain employs TRBV4-1 and TRBJ2-6, with 8 bases aligning to TRBD1. The CDR3 covers 19 residues. J gave up 2 bases and V 6 bases, and 15 bases lay outside the gene matches. CDR1 and CDR2 from the germline V gene are MGHRA and YSYEKL. The DNA for the CDR3 is TGCGCCAGCAGGCTAGGACCCGGGACAGGCCTGGCTGGGGCCAACGTCCTGACTTTC. As protein: CASRLGPGTGLAGANVLTF.

This chain connects TRBV19 to TRBJ2-1, with TRBD1 identical over 7 bases. With 7 bases clipped from V and 2 bases from J, the junction kept 2 bases outside the gene matches. The germline V gene has CDR1 LNHDA and CDR2 SQIVND (reference sequence). The CDR3 length is 13 residues. This CDR3 is CASTQGAYNEQFF. For the CDR3, the DNA is TGTGCCAGTACTCAGGGGGCCTACAATGAGCAGTTCTTC.

The V gene is TRBV19, the J gene TRBJ1-1; D may be TRBD1 (6 bases). V was pared by 5 bases and J by 1 base, with 14 bases between. Per the germline V gene, CDR1 is LNHDA and CDR2 is SQIVND (reference sequence). This CDR3 has 15 residues. This CDR3 reads CASSFLSGQNTEAFF. CDR3 coding DNA: TGTGCCAGTAGTTTTTTGTCGGGACAGAACACTGAAGCTTTCTTT.

This rearrangement joins TRBV28 to TRBJ1-2; a weak D match, TRBD1 (5 bases). V lost 4 bases and J 7 bases, leaving 10 bases between the germline ends. The CDR3 consists of 12 residues. The germline gives CDR1 MDHEN, CDR2 SYDVKM. The CDR3 protein is CASSWGVLGYTF. CDR3 nucleotides: TGTGCCAGCAGTTGGGGGGTCCTTGGCTACACCTTC.

The gene calls are TRBV5-8 and TRBJ1-2; D not resolved. V was shortened by 4 bases and J by 8 bases, with 12 bases between the two germline ends. The germline V gene has CDR1 SGHTS and CDR2 YDEGEE. CDR3 length equals 12 residues. CDR3 protein: CASSSRPGGYTF. The CDR3, as DNA: TGTGCCAGCAGCAGTCGACCGGGGGGCTACACCTTC.

This chain's CDR3 is CASSPIFASTRGRATEAFF. Here the CDR3 DNA reads TGTGCCAGTAGCCCCATCTTCGCAAGTACGAGGGGGCGAGCCACTGAAGCTTTCTTT. The genes are TRBV19 and TRBJ1-1; 7 positions match TRBD1. The germline CDR1 and CDR2 sequences are LNHDA and SQIVND (reference sequence). V lost 6 bases, J lost 4 bases, and 23 bases stayed unmatched. This CDR3 region has 19 residues.

The chain combines TRBV4-3 with TRBJ2-1; maybe TRBD2 (5 bases). The CDR3 contains 14 residues. The V end lost 3 bases, the J end lost 0 bases, and 6 bases lay between the germline ends. CDR1 is LGHNA, CDR2 YSLEER, per germline. The CDR3 nucleotides read TGCGCCAGCAGCCAGGGGAGCTCCTACAATGAGCAGTTCTTC. This encodes CASSQGSSYNEQFF.

The chain has TRBV4-2 and TRBJ1-2, with D tentatively TRBD1 (5 bases). This CDR3 contains 14 residues. Trimming took off 10 bases at V and 5 bases at J, with 20 bases between the two ends. Germline V gives CDR1 LGHNA, CDR2 YNFKEQ. In DNA, the CDR3 is TGTGCCACCGCCTGGGGGGGGAGGGGATATGGCTACACCTTC. It codes for CATAWGGRGYGYTF.